Below are 20 T cell receptor beta chains sequenced from a single sample in a study of blood T cells in healthy people across ages. Combining a sample-barcoded 5' primer with a J-beta primer mix, a second PCR ran for roughly 6 to 12 cycles. MiXCR, applied by TCRdb to the 5' RACE reads, yields one record per CDR3 protein. Found here are about 780,000 distinct CDR3 sequences, approximately 24% of them singletons; the top ten hold under 3%. Another study also made use of these data, one on T cells of mothers and their children.

The sample comprised blood. The receptors were sampled from a boy aged 5-17 years in good health.

The V and J genes are TRBV12-3 or TRBV12-4 and TRBJ2-1, with 10 bases identical to TRBD2. After removal of 7 bases from V and 1 base from J, the junction contained 7 bases not matched to a gene. This CDR3 has 16 amino acids. The CDR3 loop is CASKTSGASSYNEQFF. The CDR3 DNA reads TGTGCCAGCAAAACTAGCGGGGCTTCGTCCTACAATGAGCAGTTCTTC.

Only a few counts were recorded for this clonotype. The J gene is TRBJ2-2, the V gene TRBV21-1; the DNA was not used to check the table's D call, TRBD2. TRBV21-1 is recorded as a pseudogene. The CDR3 spans 15 residues. DNA for the CDR3: TGTGCCACCAACCAGAGCGGGGGGAACACCGGGGAGCTGTTTTTT. This gives the protein CATNQSGGNTGELFF.

This clonotype has a single count. The chain employs TRBV15 and TRBJ1-4, with 7 bases that match TRBD1. CDR1 and CDR2 from the germline V gene are LNHNV and YYDKDF (reference sequence). The CDR3 totals 13 residues. Trimming at V came to 6 bases and at J to 8 bases, leaving 6 bases not matched to a gene. The CDR3 sequence is CATRLQGGEKLFF. The CDR3 region has the DNA TGTGCCACCAGACTCCAGGGGGGCGAAAAACTGTTTTTT.

The J gene is TRBJ2-5, the V gene TRBV2, with D perhaps matching TRBD2 (5 bases). There are 14 residues in the CDR3. Germline loops: CDR1 SNHLY, CDR2 FYNNEI. Trimming pared 2 bases from V and 0 bases from J, leaving 7 bases between. CDR3 sequence reads: CASSERRYQETQYF. The CDR3 region has the DNA TGTGCCAGCAGTGAACGGAGGTACCAAGAGACCCAGTACTTC. The full variable domain, in which reference TRBV2 and TRBJ2-5 provide the parts outside the CDR3, is EPEVTQTPSHQVTQMGQEVILRCVPISNHLYFYWYRQILGQKVEFLVSFYNNEISEKSEIFDDQFSVERPDGSNFTLKIRSTKLEDSAMYFCASSERRYQETQYFGPGTRLLVL.

The chain couples TRBV6-6 to TRBJ2-1; D not resolved. V dropped 5 bases and J dropped 8 bases, with 10 bases sitting between them. There are 12 residues in the CDR3. CDR1 is MNHNY and CDR2 is SVGAGI in the germline V gene (reference sequence). The CDR3 bases are TGTGCCAGCAGTCGCCGCAACGATGAGCAGTTCTTC. Its translation is CASSRRNDEQFF.

This clonotype was seen many times. The chain links TRBV5-1 to TRBJ2-5; no firm D call. Trimming took off 0 bases at V and 4 bases at J, with 7 bases between the two ends. The length of the CDR3 is 13 residues. The V gene's germline CDR1 is SGHRS and CDR2 YFSETQ. The CDR3 spells CASSLGQRETQYF. DNA of the CDR3: TGCGCCAGCAGCTTGGGGCAGCGAGAGACCCAGTACTTC.

The chain combines TRBV20-1 with TRBJ2-7; 8 positions match TRBD1. V shed 6 bases and J 3 bases; nucleotides not matched to a gene: 10. Germline V gene lookup returns CDR1 DFQATT and CDR2 SNEGSKA (reference sequence). This CDR3 spans 14 amino acids. This CDR3 is CSASLDRVNYEQYF. The CDR3 bases are TGCAGTGCAAGCCTGGACAGGGTAAACTACGAGCAGTACTTC.

V usage is TRBV6-5 and J usage is TRBJ2-1; the D gene is possibly TRBD2 (5 bases). The CDR3 totals 13 residues. Trimming took off 6 bases at V and 4 bases at J, with 10 bases between the two ends. Germline V lookup: CDR1 MNHEY, CDR2 SVGAGI. The CDR3 nucleotides are TGTGCCAGCAGAAGGACTTTTTACAATGAGCAGTTCTTC. This translates into CASRRTFYNEQFF.

The V call is TRBV20-1, the J call TRBJ1-4; 7 bases align to TRBD1. The trim removed 6 bases at V and 4 bases at J, leaving 17 bases unmatched. The CDR3 runs 17 residues. The germline V gene encodes CDR1 DFQATT and CDR2 SNEGSKA (reference sequence). DNA of the CDR3: TGCAGTGCCCGTTACTCGATGAGGGGACAGCATAATGAAAAACTGTTTTTT. The encoded protein is CSARYSMRGQHNEKLFF.

CDR3 region: CASTTRDLGTGVYRPQETQYF. The CDR3 bases are TGTGCCAGCACCACTAGGGACCTCGGGACAGGGGTTTACAGGCCCCAAGAGACCCAGTACTTC. J is TRBJ2-5 and V is TRBV5-5; 10 nucleotides match TRBD1. This CDR3 has 21 residues. Germline CDR1 SGHKS, CDR2 YYEKEE (reference sequence). V trimming: 6 bases; J trimming: 1 base; junction bases outside the gene matches: 24.

This clonotype was observed at least ten times. This chain uses TRBV12-3 or TRBV12-4 with TRBJ2-5; 7 nucleotides align to TRBD1. This CDR3 is built from 13 residues. Unmatched junction bases numbered 3, after V lost 5 bases and J lost 3 bases. The CDR3 DNA sequence: TGTGCCAGCAGTCGGGACAGTAAAGAGACCCAGTACTTC. It yields the protein CASSRDSKETQYF.

The chain has TRBV20-1 and TRBJ1-5, with TRBD1 matching over 10 bases. The CDR3 sequence is 14 residues long. V trimming: 4 bases; J trimming: 3 bases; junction bases outside the gene matches: 3. Germline V gene lookup returns CDR1 DFQATT and CDR2 SNEGSKA (reference sequence). The CDR3 DNA reads TGCAGTGCTACCGGGACAGGGGTCAATCAGCCCCAGCATTTT. Residues: CSATGTGVNQPQHF.

V and J are TRBV12-3 or TRBV12-4 and TRBJ1-6, with a tentative D call TRBD1 (6 bases). This CDR3 contains 12 residues. V was cut by 4 bases and J by 15 bases, with 13 bases left in between. CDR3 loop: CASSWGDTLLHF. CDR3 DNA: TGTGCCAGCAGTTGGGGGGACACGCTCCTCCACTTT.

The chain couples TRBV2 to TRBJ2-2, with D perhaps TRBD1 or TRBD2 (5 bases each). This CDR3 comprises 13 residues. Germline V gene data show CDR1 as SNHLY and CDR2 as FYNNEI. With 7 bases removed from V and 5 bases from J, the gap between germline ends came to 11 bases. CDR3 DNA sequence: TGTGCCAGCAAGAAGTGGGGGACCGGGGAGCTGTTTTTT. This translates into CASKKWGTGELFF.

This clonotype has only a few counts. V gene TRBV7-2 combines with J gene TRBJ2-5; 11 bases fit TRBD2. The J segment lost 5 bases and the V segment lost 3 bases, leaving 8 bases of the junction unmatched. CDR1 is SGHTA and CDR2 is FQGNSA in the germline V gene. This CDR3 has 16 amino acids. CDR3 residues: CASSFQLLAGAETQYF. CDR3 coding DNA: TGTGCCAGCAGCTTTCAATTACTAGCGGGGGCGGAGACCCAGTACTTC.

The chain recombines TRBV12-3 or TRBV12-4 with TRBJ2-4; D gene ambiguous. Trimming took off 2 bases at V and 4 bases at J, with 6 bases between the two ends. The CDR3 totals 13 residues. The DNA for the CDR3 is TGTGCCAGCAGTTTAAACAGAAAAAACATTCAGTACTTC. Protein product: CASSLNRKNIQYF.

This clonotype was observed a few times. The rearrangement uses TRBV30 and TRBJ1-5; D is possibly TRBD1 (6 bases). This CDR3 is 13 amino acids long. Trimming left V 4 bases short and J 6 bases short, with 13 bases between. Germline lookup yields CDR1 GTSNPN and CDR2 SVGIG (reference sequence). The CDR3 here is CAWTKGGGQPQHF. The DNA for the CDR3 is TGTGCCTGGACCAAGGGGGGTGGTCAGCCCCAGCATTTT.

There are a few counts of this clonotype. CDR3 loop: CASSEFRDSGTDTQYF. The CDR3 nucleotides are TGTGCCAGCAGTGAATTCCGGGATTCGGGCACAGATACGCAGTATTTT. The chain recombines TRBV25-1 with TRBJ2-3, with a possible D match to TRBD2 (5 bases). CDR3 length: 16 residues. V shed 1 base and J shed 1 base, with 12 bases lying between them. Germline V gene sequence: CDR1 MGHDK, CDR2 SYGVNS.

This clonotype was recorded a few times. The chain links TRBV28 to TRBJ1-1; maybe TRBD1 (5 bases). V gave up 3 bases and J gave up 0 bases, with 17 bases separating them. The CDR3 totals 17 residues. Germline CDR1 is MDHEN and CDR2 is SYDVKM. CDR3 bases: TGTGCCAGCAGTTTTATGGGGCCCCGACAACTGAACACTGAAGCTTTCTTT. Protein: CASSFMGPRQLNTEAFF.

The chain links TRBV11-1 to TRBJ2-2; TRBD2 matches 11 bases. This CDR3 is built from 22 residues. After removal of 8 bases from V and 3 bases from J, the junction contained 26 bases not matched to a gene. Germline-derived CDR1 and CDR2 are SGHAT and FQDESV (reference sequence). CDR3 sequence (DNA): TGTGCCAGCCCTCTTAGGGCACTAGCGGGGGCCCGCCCGGGAGTTGACACCGGGGAGCTGTTTTTT. Its translation: CASPLRALAGARPGVDTGELFF.